The 10 T cell receptor beta chains in this list originate from one sample, sequenced in a study of CD8 T cells in ankylosing spondylitis. From the 5' RACE reads, TCRdb called clonotypes with MiXCR, one entry per CDR3 protein. The sample has about 200,000 distinct CDR3 sequences; 13% are singletons. The sample comprised blood, either unsorted or a sorted T cell fraction (not recorded which). The receptors derive from a male donor with ankylosing spondylitis or in good health (not recorded which).

The chain combines TRBV27 with TRBJ2-4, with 7 bases matching TRBD1. With 5 bases clipped from V and 0 bases from J, the junction kept 10 bases outside the gene matches. CDR3 length equals 17 residues. Germline-derived CDR1 and CDR2 are MNHEY and SMNVEV (reference sequence). The CDR3 reads CASSLQTGIGAKNIQYF. CDR3 nucleotide sequence: TGTGCCAGCAGTCTCCAGACAGGGATTGGAGCCAAAAACATTCAGTACTTC.

This clonotype has ten or more counts. The chain uses TRBV10-3 and TRBJ2-7; the match to TRBD2 covers 11 bases. The CDR3 has 14 amino acids. CDR1 is ENHRY, CDR2 SYGVKD, per germline. With V trimmed by 11 bases and J by 1 base, 7 bases remained unmatched. In DNA, the CDR3 is TGTGCCGTCGCTGGGACTAGCGGATCCTACGAGCAGTACTTC. Its translation: CAVAGTSGSYEQYF.

The rearrangement links TRBV27 to TRBJ2-3; 13 nucleotides match TRBD2. V dropped 3 bases and J dropped 5; count of bases not matched to a gene: 8. This CDR3 region has 17 residues. The germline V gene encodes CDR1 MNHEY and CDR2 SMNVEV (reference sequence). CDR3 coding DNA: TGTGCCAGCAGTTTTTGGACTAGCGGGAGAGCGGGAGATACGCAGTATTTT. Translating it yields CASSFWTSGRAGDTQYF.

The V and J genes are TRBV6-1 and TRBJ2-7; D uncertain. Germline V gene lookup returns CDR1 MNHNS and CDR2 SASEGT. The CDR3 covers 13 residues. Trimming left V 7 bases short and J 0 bases short, with 10 bases between. CDR3 loop: CASTTAHSYEQYF. CDR3 in DNA: TGTGCCAGCACTACAGCCCACTCCTACGAGCAGTACTTC.

This clonotype was counted a few times. The V call is TRBV5-1, the J call TRBJ1-1; D is unclear. This CDR3 is built from 14 residues. Trimming left V 2 bases short and J 6 bases short, with 14 bases between. Germline assignment: CDR1 SGHRS and CDR2 YFSETQ. In DNA form, the CDR3 reads TGCGCCAGCAGCTTCCTACTCCGACCCTCTGAAGCTTTCTTT. It encodes CASSFLLRPSEAFF.

This clonotype has just a few counts. The J gene is TRBJ2-7, the V gene TRBV4-2, with no clear D. The CDR3 length is 15 residues. Germline CDR1 reads LGHNA; CDR2 reads YNFKEQ. V lost 3 bases, J lost 1 base, and 13 bases lay in between. The CDR3 reads CASSQEGRFSYEQYF. CDR3 bases: TGTGCCAGCAGCCAGGAAGGCAGGTTTTCCTACGAGCAGTACTTC.

This clonotype has only a few counts. V gene TRBV7-2 combines with J gene TRBJ2-7; D might be TRBD1 (6 bases). This CDR3 contains 13 residues. Germline values: CDR1 SGHTA, CDR2 FQGNSA. Trimming removed 3 bases at V and 6 bases at J, with 12 bases between. This chain's CDR3 is CASSLDSLGEQYF. CDR3 DNA sequence: TGTGCCAGCAGCTTGGACAGCCTAGGCGAGCAGTACTTC.

This clonotype was seen a few times. The chain combines TRBV9 with TRBJ2-2; 9 bases match TRBD2. V trimming: 3 bases; J trimming: 4 bases; junction bases outside the gene matches: 7. CDR1 and CDR2 from the germline V gene are SGDLS and YYNGEE. The CDR3 runs 16 residues. CDR3 nucleotide sequence: TGTGCCAGCAGCGGGGCTGGGACTAGCCTCACCGGGGAGCTGTTTTTT. As protein: CASSGAGTSLTGELFF.

The CDR3 spells CASSREPGPLNEQFF. CDR3 nucleotides: TGCGCCAGCAGCCGCGAACCGGGGCCGCTCAATGAGCAGTTCTTC. The J gene is TRBJ2-1, the V gene TRBV4-1; either TRBD1 or TRBD2 may supply D (5 bases each). The ends were cut back, 4 bases at V and 6 bases at J, with 16 bases in the middle. The CDR3 spans 15 residues. The germline gives CDR1 MGHRA, CDR2 YSYEKL.

This clonotype was recorded many times. The chain combines TRBV2 with TRBJ2-4, with TRBD1 matching over 7 bases. Germline CDR1 and CDR2: SNHLY and FYNNEI. V trimming: 1 base; J trimming: 7 bases; junction bases outside the gene matches: 4. This CDR3 spans 14 amino acids. The CDR3: CASSEGQGGNIQYF. The CDR3 nucleotides read TGTGCCAGCAGTGAAGGACAGGGTGGGAACATTCAGTACTTC.